These 32 T cell receptor beta chains originate from one sample sequenced in a study of shared clonotypes between healthy human individuals. Assay used: immunoSEQ multiplex PCR; TCRdb lists only in-frame clones, some missing. Of a few million clones in the sample, over 85% were seen once. Sequencing was performed on naive CD4+ T cells from PBMCs. Subset meaning: CD45RA+ positively selected. All receptors come from a man in his late teens or twenties in good health. Some clones in this sample may be carry-over from other donors' samples.

CDR3 sequence: CASSASRGQLTEAFF. In nucleotides, the CDR3 is TGTGCCAGCAGTGCTTCCAGGGGGCAACTCACTGAAGCTTTCTTT. This rearrangement joins TRBV25-1 to TRBJ1-1, with 8 bases that match TRBD1. The ends lost 4 bases at V and 4 bases at J; junction bases unmatched: 8. The CDR3 spans 15 residues. Germline V gives CDR1 MGHDK, CDR2 SYGVNS. Together with reference TRBV25-1 and TRBJ1-1, the CDR3 gives the full variable domain: EADIYQTPRYLVIGTGKKITLECSQTMGHDKMYWYQQDPGMELHLIHYSYGVNSTEKGDLSSESTVSRIRTEHFPLTLESARPSHTSQYLCASSASRGQLTEAFFGQGTRLTVV.

The chain carries TRBV5-1 and TRBJ2-2; 10 bases are a match to TRBD2. Germline CDR1 SGHRS, CDR2 YFSETQ. V shed 0 bases and J 4 bases; nucleotides not matched to a gene: 6. This CDR3 contains 17 residues. As DNA, the CDR3 is TGCGCCAGCAGCTTGGCATTAGCGGGAGGCCCCACCGGGGAGCTGTTTTTT. This encodes CASSLALAGGPTGELFF.

V usage is TRBV27 and J usage is TRBJ1-5; D gene ambiguous. V lost 5 bases and J lost 4, with 15 bases in between. CDR1 MNHEY and CDR2 SMNVEV come from the germline V gene (reference sequence). The CDR3 is 15 amino acids. The DNA of the CDR3 is TGTGCCAGCAGTCCACGCGCAGGATTGAATCAGCCCCAGCATTTT. This sequence encodes CASSPRAGLNQPQHF.

The chain joins TRBV28 to TRBJ2-5; TRBD2 agrees at 14 bases. J gave up 4 bases and V 5 bases, and 3 bases lay outside the gene matches. The length of the CDR3 is 15 residues. The germline gives CDR1 MDHEN, CDR2 SYDVKM. CDR3 DNA: TGTGCCAGCAGTCGAGGGACTAGCGGGAGAGAGACCCAGTACTTC. Its protein is CASSRGTSGRETQYF. Complete variable domain (other parts from reference TRBV28 and TRBJ2-5): DVKVTQSSRYLVKRTGEKVFLECVQDMDHENMFWYRQDPGLGLRLIYFSYDVKMKEKGDIPEGYSVSREKKERFSLILESASTNQTSMYLCASSRGTSGRETQYFGPGTRLLVL.

This chain connects TRBV5-6 to TRBJ2-7; 14 nucleotides line up with TRBD2. With V trimmed by 5 bases and J by 2 bases, 6 bases remained unmatched. Germline CDR1 is SGHDT and CDR2 is YYEEEE. This CDR3 comprises 16 residues. This CDR3 is CASSGTSGSGTYEQYF. The CDR3 DNA reads TGTGCCAGCAGTGGGACTAGCGGGAGTGGAACCTACGAGCAGTACTTC.

The chain is built from TRBV5-1 and TRBJ2-3, with 8 bases fitting TRBD1. J lost 6 bases, V lost 3 bases, and 6 bases had no gene match. The CDR3 is made up of 14 amino acids. The germline CDR1 and CDR2 sequences are SGHRS and YFSETQ. CDR3 DNA sequence: TGCGCCAGCAGCTCCCAGGGGGCCCCGGATACGCAGTATTTT. Amino acids: CASSSQGAPDTQYF.

The chain couples TRBV9 to TRBJ2-6; weak D call: TRBD2 (5 bases). CDR3 length: 13 amino acids. Between the trimmed V and J ends, which lost 5 bases and 2 bases, there was a span of 5 bases. The germline CDR1 and CDR2 sequences are SGDLS and YYNGEE. The CDR3 is CASRGAGANVLTF. For the CDR3, the DNA is TGTGCCAGCAGGGGAGCTGGGGCCAACGTCCTGACTTTC. Full variable domain (rest looked up from reference TRBV9 and TRBJ2-6): DSGVTQTPKHLITATGQRVTLRCSPRSGDLSVYWYQQSLDQGLQFLIQYYNGEERAKGNILERFSAQQFPDLHSELNLSSLELGDSALYFCASRGAGANVLTFGAGSRLTVL.

This chain uses TRBV6-1 with TRBJ2-1; D remains ambiguous. The V and J ends lost 3 bases and 3 bases respectively, with 6 bases between them. The CDR3 spans 13 residues. Germline V gives CDR1 MNHNS, CDR2 SASEGT. The CDR3 DNA follows: TGTGCCAGCAGTGAGTACAACTACAATGAGCAGTTCTTC. Translated, it gives CASSEYNYNEQFF.

The rearrangement uses TRBV2 and TRBJ2-6, with 11 nucleotides matching TRBD1. The CDR3 has 18 amino acids. V lost 5 bases, J lost 4 bases, and 10 bases stayed unmatched. From germline, CDR1 is SNHLY and CDR2 FYNNEI. CDR3 amino acids: CASSTRTGGPSGANVLTF. The DNA of the CDR3 is TGTGCCAGCAGTACCCGGACAGGGGGCCCTTCAGGGGCCAACGTCCTGACTTTC.

This clone was seen just once. Other DNA sequences from this sample encode an identical CDR3 as well. The rearrangement joins TRBV28 to TRBJ1-1; TRBD1 might be the D (6 bases). Trimming removed 5 bases at V and 2 bases at J, with 12 bases between. Looked up from germline, CDR1 is MDHEN and CDR2 is SYDVKM. The CDR3 contains 14 residues. CDR3 DNA sequence: TGTGCCAGCAGTCCCGGACAGATAAACACTGAAGCTTTCTTT. Translated: CASSPGQINTEAFF.

CDR3 loop: CSVVAGTVNTEAFF. The DNA of the CDR3 is TGCAGCGTGGTCGCCGGGACGGTGAACACTGAAGCTTTCTTT. This chain joins TRBV29-1 and TRBJ1-1; tentative D call: TRBD1 (5 bases). The CDR3 extends over 14 amino acids. In germline, CDR1 is SQVTM, CDR2 ANQGSEA. With 6 bases removed from V and 0 bases from J, the gap between germline ends came to 14 bases.

This clone has only one observation. V and J are TRBV6-4 and TRBJ1-5, with D uncertain. Trimming removed 7 bases from V and 0 bases from J, with 13 bases in between. The CDR3 extends over 15 amino acids. Germline CDR1 MRHNA, CDR2 SNTAGT. CDR3 sequence reads: CASKEGAYSNQPQHF. CDR3 nucleotide sequence: TGTGCCAGCAAGGAAGGAGCCTATAGCAATCAGCCCCAGCATTTT.

This chain links TRBV2 with TRBJ2-1; D ambiguous. The CDR3 totals 14 residues. Deletions cut 3 bases from V and 6 bases from J, with 12 bases between. CDR1 is SNHLY, CDR2 FYNNEI, per germline. Here the CDR3 DNA reads TGTGCCAGCAGTGACACCCTGGCGCCCAATGAGCAGTTCTTC. Amino acid sequence: CASSDTLAPNEQFF.

V and J are TRBV9 and TRBJ1-6, with 7 bases fitting TRBD1. Germline V gene sequence: CDR1 SGDLS, CDR2 YYNGEE. V shed 6 bases, J shed 9 bases, and the junction held 12 bases outside the gene matches. The CDR3 is 15 amino acids. CDR3 DNA: TGTGCCAGCACCGGTGACAGGGTGGGAAGTTCACCCCTCCACTTT. Residues: CASTGDRVGSSPLHF.

The chain employs TRBV27 and TRBJ2-5, with TRBD1 matching 7 bases. J lost 7 bases, V lost 8 bases, and 16 bases had no gene match. The germline CDR1 and CDR2 sequences are MNHEY and SMNVEV (reference sequence). The CDR3 totals 15 residues. Written as DNA, the CDR3 is TGTGCCAGCTCCCCATTCGGGACAGTTCTTGGGACCCAGTACTTC. It translates to CASSPFGTVLGTQYF.

This clone showed up just once. V and J are TRBV28 and TRBJ2-1, with 10 bases matching TRBD2. Germline CDR1 is MDHEN and CDR2 is SYDVKM. This CDR3 region has 13 residues. The V segment lost 7 bases and the J segment 7 bases; nucleotides outside the gene matches: 4. CDR3 amino acids: CASKAGGRNEQFF. In DNA form, the CDR3 reads TGTGCCAGCAAAGCGGGAGGGCGAAATGAGCAGTTCTTC.

The V call is TRBV6-1, the J call TRBJ1-1; 8 bases line up with TRBD1. From germline, CDR1 is MNHNS and CDR2 SASEGT. CDR3 length: 14 residues. After removal of 5 bases from V and 4 bases from J, the junction contained 6 bases not matched to a gene. The CDR3: CASSTTGDGTEAFF. The DNA of the CDR3 is TGTGCCAGCAGTACGACAGGGGACGGCACTGAAGCTTTCTTT.

This chain connects TRBV6-5 to TRBJ1-4; D might be TRBD1 (5 bases). CDR3 length: 15 amino acids. CDR1 MNHEY and CDR2 SVGAGI come from the germline V gene. V lost 6 bases to trimming and J lost 4 bases, with 15 bases between them. The CDR3 region has the DNA TGTGCCAGCAGGACAGCAGGGACTCTTAATGAAAAACTGTTTTTT. Residues: CASRTAGTLNEKLFF.

This clone was counted once. The chain joins TRBV11-3 to TRBJ2-1, with TRBD1 matching over 7 bases. CDR3 length equals 14 residues. After removal of 5 bases from V and 6 bases from J, the junction contained 7 bases not matched to a gene. Germline values: CDR1 SGHNT, CDR2 YENEEA. The CDR3 nucleotides are TGTGCCAGCAGCCCCCAGACAGGGCTCAATGAGCAGTTCTTC. Amino acids: CASSPQTGLNEQFF.

The chain carries TRBV28 and TRBJ2-7; 12 bases are a match to TRBD2. Trimming cost V 4 bases and J 4 bases; bases outside gene matches: 2. The CDR3 runs to 14 residues. Germline CDR1 and CDR2: MDHEN and SYDVKM. The CDR3 sequence: CASSYGTSGYEQYF. In nucleotides, the CDR3 is TGTGCCAGCAGTTACGGGACTAGCGGGTACGAGCAGTACTTC. Full variable domain (remainder filled in from reference TRBV28 and TRBJ2-7): DVKVTQSSRYLVKRTGEKVFLECVQDMDHENMFWYRQDPGLGLRLIYFSYDVKMKEKGDIPEGYSVSREKKERFSLILESASTNQTSMYLCASSYGTSGYEQYFGPGTRLTVT.

The chain links TRBV18 to TRBJ2-7, with 7 bases lining up with TRBD1. Germline assignment: CDR1 KGHSH and CDR2 LQKENI. The CDR3 loop spans 15 amino acids. Unmatched junction bases numbered 11, after V lost 4 bases and J lost 5 bases. This CDR3 reads CASSLQGIARNEQYF. For the CDR3, the DNA is TGTGCCAGCTCACTACAGGGGATCGCGAGGAACGAGCAGTACTTC.

Only one count was recorded for this clone. The CDR3 sequence: CASSLQTGVMETQYF. CDR3 bases: TGTGCCAGCAGCTTACAGACAGGGGTCATGGAGACCCAGTACTTC. This rearrangement joins TRBV7-2 to TRBJ2-5, with 8 bases identical to TRBD1. With 2 bases clipped from V and 5 bases from J, the junction kept 7 bases outside the gene matches. Germline V lookup: CDR1 SGHTA, CDR2 FQGNSA. This CDR3 has 15 residues.

V is TRBV28 and J is TRBJ2-7; tentative D call: TRBD2 (6 bases). Trimming cost V 5 bases and J 0 bases, with 17 bases left between them. CDR1 is MDHEN, CDR2 SYDVKM, per germline. The CDR3 length is 16 residues. CDR3 DNA sequence: TGTGCCAGCAGTCCCCAGAAGCGGGCGCCCTCCTACGAGCAGTACTTC. Translated, it gives CASSPQKRAPSYEQYF.

The chain carries TRBV7-9 and TRBJ2-1; 12 bases align to TRBD2. The CDR3 is made up of 19 amino acids. In germline, CDR1 is SEHNR, CDR2 FQNEAQ (reference sequence). V gave up 0 bases and J gave up 1 base; unmatched junction bases: 7. In DNA, the CDR3 is TGTGCCAGCAGCTTAGCCCTAGCGGGAGGGCCTCATTCCTACAATGAGCAGTTCTTC. Its translation is CASSLALAGGPHSYNEQFF.

The rearrangement uses TRBV7-2 and TRBJ1-2, with 8 bases identical to TRBD1. Germline V CDR1 and CDR2: SGHTA, FQGNSA. The CDR3 is 16 residues long. Germline trimming cut 3 bases from V and 6 bases from J; bases unmatched to any gene: 12. The CDR3 here is CASSLTGVKAINGYTF. CDR3 DNA: TGTGCCAGCAGCTTGACAGGGGTCAAGGCTATAAATGGCTACACCTTC.

V gene TRBV27 combines with J gene TRBJ1-5, with D possibly being TRBD1 (6 bases). The germline V and J ends were trimmed by 4 bases and 7 bases, with 11 bases remaining between them. The CDR3 is made up of 13 amino acids. Germline V gene data show CDR1 as MNHEY and CDR2 as SMNVEV (reference sequence). CDR3 coding DNA: TGTGCCAGCAGTTATCGACAGGCACAGCCCCAGCATTTT. It yields the protein CASSYRQAQPQHF.

This rearrangement joins TRBV29-1 to TRBJ2-1; 9 bases match TRBD2. This CDR3 contains 11 residues. The V gene end was trimmed by 8 bases and the J gene end by 9 bases; junction bases not matched to a gene: 5. Germline loops: CDR1 SQVTM, CDR2 ANQGSEA. CDR3 region: CSTHSGSEQFF. CDR3 DNA: TGCAGCACCCATAGCGGGAGTGAGCAGTTCTTC.

The rearrangement uses TRBV7-9 and TRBJ1-2; D not certain. CDR3 length equals 13 residues. V was trimmed by 1 base and J by 10 bases, leaving 13 bases between them. Germline V lookup: CDR1 SEHNR, CDR2 FQNEAQ (reference sequence). CDR3 sequence: CASSLEVGVVYTF. CDR3 DNA: TGTGCCAGCAGCTTAGAGGTCGGCGTAGTCTACACCTTC.

The chain recombines TRBV18 with TRBJ1-2, with TRBD1 identical over 7 bases. The J segment lost 8 bases and the V segment lost 0 bases, leaving 9 bases of the junction unmatched. Germline CDR1 is KGHSH and CDR2 is LQKENI. This CDR3 spans 15 amino acids. The CDR3 loop reads CASSPPLGQLKGYTF. CDR3 in DNA: TGTGCCAGCTCACCACCGTTGGGACAGCTCAAAGGCTACACCTTC.

The chain has TRBV2 and TRBJ2-7, with D possibly TRBD1 on 5 matching bases. Trimming took 6 bases from V and 2 from J, leaving 5 bases between them. There are 11 residues in the CDR3. Germline V gene data show CDR1 as SNHLY and CDR2 as FYNNEI. CDR3 in amino acids: CASRQAYEQYF. CDR3 DNA sequence: TGTGCCAGCAGACAGGCCTACGAGCAGTACTTC.

The chain recombines TRBV4-1 with TRBJ1-5, with D perhaps matching TRBD1 (6 bases). The germline V gene encodes CDR1 MGHRA and CDR2 YSYEKL. This CDR3 comprises 15 residues. Trimming shortened V by 6 bases and J by 5 bases, and 17 bases separated the two germline ends. CDR3 sequence: CASSLTRGRDQPQHF. The CDR3 DNA reads TGCGCCAGCAGTCTCACCCGGGGGCGTGATCAGCCCCAGCATTTT.

As concerns this clone: Within the sample, other DNA sequences also encode this same CDR3. CDR3 amino acids: CASSQGLAGGNEQFF. In DNA, the CDR3 is TGCGCCAGCAGCCAGGGACTAGCGGGAGGGAATGAGCAGTTCTTC. The chain employs TRBV4-1 and TRBJ2-1; 16 nucleotides agree with TRBD2. Germline V gene data show CDR1 as MGHRA and CDR2 as YSYEKL. This CDR3 is built from 15 residues. With 3 bases clipped from V and 7 bases from J, the junction kept 0 bases outside the gene matches.